This T cell receptor beta chain was found in a study of monozygotic twins with inflammatory bowel disease. Both the TCRalpha cDNA and the TCRbeta cDNA were taken through two nested PCRs, lasting approximately 16 and 9 cycles. Using the 5' RACE reads, TCRdb records one entry per CDR3 protein without DNA. The ten top clones account for under 2.5%, within a sample of approximately 330,000 distinct CDR3 sequences. The CDR3 is 15 residues long. The germline gives CDR1 SEHNR, CDR2 FQNEAQ (reference sequence). As for this clonotype: What it binds is not known.

Broader study findings: Nothing supported a single strong signal or clonotype that was associated with IBD.

The specimen sequenced was blood. The receptor comes from a human donor with ulcerative colitis or Crohn's disease, or a healthy co-twin of an affected twin (not recorded which). This rearrangement joins TRBV7-9 to TRBJ2-1; TCRdb picks TRBD2, but there is no DNA to check that call. CDR3 amino acids: CASGPSGTFYNEQFF.